The 14 T cell receptor beta chains below all came from one sample that was sequenced in a study of T cell repertoires in ileal Crohn's disease. This sample's time point: neoterminal ileum biopsy at postoperative endoscopy, about 6 months after surgery. Repertoires were generated with immunoSEQ multiplex PCR, while TCRdb's copy carries only in-frame clones and drops some. This sample yields more than 50,000 clones, of which roughly 91% are seen a single time; about 2.1% belongs to the top ten. Sequencing used ileal tissue. The receptors were sampled from an adult with Crohn's disease.

The chain has TRBV6-5 and TRBJ2-3, with D perhaps matching TRBD2 (5 bases). Germline V gene data show CDR1 as MNHEY and CDR2 as SVGAGI. The CDR3 length is 12 residues. Trimming removed 6 bases at V and 9 bases at J, with 13 bases between. The CDR3 here is CASSTPPGTQYF. The CDR3 nucleotides are TGTGCCAGCAGCACCCCCCCGGGGACGCAGTATTTT.

This clone appeared once. The V gene is TRBV29-1, the J gene TRBJ2-2; possibly TRBD2 for D (6 bases). Germline V gene sequence: CDR1 SQVTM, CDR2 ANQGSEA. V lost 1 base to trimming and J lost 5 bases, with 20 bases between them. The length of the CDR3 is 17 residues. The DNA of the CDR3 is TGCAGCGTTGAAGGTAGGTCGCGCTGGGCGGGGACCGGGGAGCTGTTTTTT. It encodes CSVEGRSRWAGTGELFF.

V is TRBV2 and J is TRBJ1-1, with D possibly TRBD1 on 6 matching bases. The CDR3 is 11 residues long. V lost 7 bases, J lost 10 bases, and 13 bases lay in between. Germline CDR1 is SNHLY and CDR2 is FYNNEI. The chain's CDR3 is CASILQGRAFF. The CDR3 nucleotides are TGTGCCAGCATACTACAGGGCAGAGCTTTCTTT.

The chain combines TRBV29-1 with TRBJ2-5; the D gene is possibly TRBD2 (5 bases). Germline V gives CDR1 SQVTM, CDR2 ANQGSEA. This CDR3 region has 13 residues. The ends were cut back, 5 bases at V and 5 bases at J, with 15 bases in the middle. This CDR3 is CSVYPGMGETQYF. The CDR3 DNA reads TGCAGCGTTTACCCGGGGATGGGCGAGACCCAGTACTTC.

In this sample, this clone turned up a few times. V is TRBV6-1 and J is TRBJ2-3, with D perhaps TRBD2 (6 bases). The V end was cut by 4 bases, the J end by 3 bases, with 8 bases between. Germline-derived CDR1 and CDR2 are MNHNS and SASEGT. CDR3 length: 13 amino acids. The CDR3 nucleotides are TGTGCCAGCAGTGTCGGGGGAACAGATACGCAGTATTTT. It specifies CASSVGGTDTQYF.

This sequence joins TRBV6-1 and TRBJ1-5; TRBD1 agrees at 7 bases. V gave up 4 bases and J gave up 0 bases; unmatched junction bases: 6. Germline V gene lookup returns CDR1 MNHNS and CDR2 SASEGT. The CDR3 is 16 amino acids. CDR3 residues: CASSGGTAYSNQPQHF. The CDR3 region has the DNA TGTGCCAGCAGTGGGGGGACAGCTTATAGCAATCAGCCCCAGCATTTT.

The V call is TRBV28, the J call TRBJ2-7; D is possibly TRBD2 (7 bases). Trimming removed 5 bases from V and 4 bases from J, with 18 bases in between. This CDR3 contains 15 residues. Germline values: CDR1 MDHEN, CDR2 SYDVKM. The CDR3 sequence: CASSPGGLSVYEQYV. Here the CDR3 DNA reads TGTGCCAGCAGTCCGGGGGGCCTATCTGTTTACGAGCAGTACGTC.

The V gene is TRBV9, the J gene TRBJ2-5, with TRBD1 matching 7 bases. The CDR3 consists of 16 residues. The ends lost 4 bases at V and 4 bases at J; junction bases unmatched: 13. The germline V gene has CDR1 SGDLS and CDR2 YYNGEE. The CDR3 DNA reads TGTGCCAGCAGCCCCTTCCCGGGACGGACAGGAGAGACCCAGTACTTC. Translated, it gives CASSPFPGRTGETQYF.

This clone appeared a single time. The chain has TRBV30 and TRBJ2-2, with TRBD1 identical over 9 bases. V lost 4 bases, J lost 7 bases, and 4 bases stayed unmatched. The CDR3 totals 13 residues. The V gene's germline CDR1 is GTSNPN and CDR2 SVGIG (reference sequence). The chain's CDR3 is CAWNRGPGGELFF. In DNA, the CDR3 is TGTGCCTGGAACAGGGGGCCCGGCGGGGAGCTGTTTTTT.

The chain links TRBV27 to TRBJ2-6; a weak D match, TRBD2 (6 bases). The germline V gene has CDR1 MNHEY and CDR2 SMNVEV (reference sequence). The CDR3 loop spans 17 amino acids. Trimming stripped 8 bases from V and 2 bases from J, with 19 bases between. CDR3 residues: CASVVSWRAPGANVLTF. CDR3 nucleotide sequence: TGTGCCAGCGTTGTTTCCTGGAGGGCCCCTGGGGCCAACGTCCTGACTTTC.

This clone has just one count. The J gene is TRBJ1-5, the V gene TRBV5-1; D gene unclear. The germline V gene has CDR1 SGHRS and CDR2 YFSETQ. Trimming cost V 1 base and J 3 bases, with 11 bases left between them. The CDR3 length is 15 residues. The CDR3 bases are TGCGCCAGCAGCTTGAGCGGAGCCGCCAATCAGCCCCAGCATTTT. This codes for CASSLSGAANQPQHF.

J is TRBJ1-2 and V is TRBV2, with TRBD1 identical over 7 bases. Germline V CDR1 and CDR2: SNHLY, FYNNEI. Trimming took 8 bases from V and 6 from J; bases not matched to a gene: 3. The CDR3 covers 11 residues. CDR3 sequence (DNA): TGTGCCAGCGGGGACAGAAATGGCTACACCTTC. Its translation is CASGDRNGYTF.

This clone was seen a handful of times. The gene calls are TRBV18 and TRBJ1-5; D gene uncertain. This CDR3 spans 13 amino acids. V lost 5 bases, J lost 5 bases, and 10 bases lay in between. Germline assignment: CDR1 KGHSH and CDR2 LQKENI. In nucleotides, the CDR3 is TGTGCCAGCTCATCGAGCATGGATCAGCCCCAGCATTTT. Protein sequence: CASSSSMDQPQHF.

The genes are TRBV5-6 and TRBJ2-1, with D possibly TRBD2 on 7 matching bases. Per the germline V gene, CDR1 is SGHDT and CDR2 is YYEEEE. CDR3 length equals 17 residues. The V end lost 0 bases, the J end lost 0 bases, and 13 bases lay between the germline ends. In DNA, the CDR3 is TGTGCCAGCAGCTTGGTTCCGGCGGGGGCCTCCTACAATGAGCAGTTCTTC. This gives the protein CASSLVPAGASYNEQFF.